This note documents a single T cell receptor (beta chain) sequence. Germline CDR1 and CDR2: SGHRS and YFSETQ. Trimming shortened V by 5 bases and J by 4 bases, and 18 bases separated the two germline ends. This CDR3 spans 15 amino acids. The data stem from a study of blood T cell repertoires in COVID-19. For the study at large: From T cells, B-cell-depleted T cells, or PBMCs came the material, which was cDNA or gDNA.

Only in-frame clones appear in the TCRdb table, and some are missing; sequencing was by immunoSEQ multiplex PCR. This table holds tens of thousands of clones, 84% found once. The clonotype originates from a man aged 55 to 70 with acute or convalescent COVID-19. The rearrangement links TRBV5-1 to TRBJ2-5, with D possibly matching TRBD2 (5 bases). Sample: peripheral blood. CDR3 in amino acids: CASRSQAGWGETQYF. The DNA of the CDR3 is TGCGCCAGCAGATCCCAGGCGGGTTGGGGAGAGACCCAGTACTTC.